This T cell receptor beta chain was identified in a study of T cell repertoires and leukemia-associated antigens (dated by TCRdb to between 2018 and 2021). Background for the entire study: About 5.1 to 6.6 million read pairs and about 3 to 5.0 million effective reads were obtained per sample, with about 15 million effective reads obtained overall. Using in vitro peptide stimulation of healthy T cells, the study set out to figure out what antigen is recognized by a TCR Vbeta21 clone that had previously been found in CML patients. Paper-wide results and their limitations: Antigen specificity and function of the expanded clones were not tested directly and required further investigation. Numbers of Vbeta genes (about 64), Jbeta genes (approximately 15), VDJ rearrangements and unique CDR3s did not differ significantly among the four groups.

CD3+ T cells were initially rested overnight at about 2.5 million cells/mL in RPMI 1640 lacking fetal bovine serum. CD3+ T cells were isolated from PBMCs with MACS immunomagnetic beads following the manufacturer's instructions. About this clonotype itself: Its target antigen remains unknown. There are no base qualities to consult, and no much larger clone falls within one base.

TRIzol reagent was used to extract total RNA from the cultured T cells. TCRbeta libraries were amplified from RNA by 5' rapid amplification of cDNA ends (5'RACE). Library concentration and integrity were checked with Qubit, an Agilent instrument, and quantitative PCR before sequencing. Sequencing of qualified libraries was performed on Illumina HiSeq or MiSeq by a commercial service provider. The study's processing was this. MiXCR version 1.8.2 was used to identify TCR sequences in each sample. Qualified clones required a CDR3 longer than four amino acids, an in-frame nucleotide length, and no stop codon. A read containing the complete CDR3 structure was defined as an effective read. RT-PCR with 24 Vbeta primers, GeneScan spectratyping, and Sanger sequencing were used to validate the expanded clones. TCRdb reran the public reads through fastp at Q25 and MiXCR, keeping productive beta chains. Rows matching on CDR3 protein sequence are summarized as one entry with the most common DNA and genes. It is TCRdb's table, rather than the study itself, that gives the V and J calls and clone size. The sample table lists about 14,000 distinct CDR3 sequences, 30% to 40% of them with a count of one. The top ten clonotypes cover roughly 8.7% of the sample.

Trimming takes 2 bases from V and 2 bases from J, and the germline ends sit 13 bases apart. CDR1 is given as MNHEY and CDR2 as SMNVEV, both from the germline V gene (reference sequence). The CDR3 numbers 15 residues from cysteine through phenylalanine. Solely the CDR3 DNA is kept, with 45 bases framed from the first base. The sequence is built from TRBV27 and TRBJ2-7, with TRBD2 perhaps the D gene, on 5 matching bases. The material sequenced was CD3+ T cells sorted from blood and cultured. The sequence came from a female donor in good health. The bases are TGTGCCAGCAGTTTAGCACTAGTGATGCCCTACGAGCAGTACTTC. It codes for CASSLALVMPYEQYF.